This entry concerns a single T cell receptor (beta chain). The antigen remains unidentified. None of the participants with HIV were treated outside the United States. The source of the sample is a study of long-term antiretroviral therapy in people with HIV. General study points: HIV repertoires spanned tighter CDR3 length ranges than controls did. Although diversity increased after ART, it remained lower than in transplant donor controls.

At survey level, the immunoSEQ assay was run in its v3.0 version. Libraries were prepared by immunoSEQ multiplex PCR; TCRdb keeps only in-frame clonotypes and omits some of them. The sample yields roughly 37,000 clones, 80% seen once. V lost 1 base and J lost 6, with 16 bases in between. From germline, CDR1 is SEHNR and CDR2 FQNEAQ (reference sequence). The CDR3 has 15 amino acids. The receptor was derived from a young man with HIV. This chain connects TRBV7-9 to TRBJ2-7, with a possible D match to TRBD1 (6 bases). The source was unsorted PBMCs, collected 3.4 years after starting antiretroviral therapy. CDR3: CASSLGGHEPGEQYF. The CDR3 DNA reads as TGTGCCAGCAGCTTAGGGGGACACGAGCCGGGCGAGCAGTACTTC.